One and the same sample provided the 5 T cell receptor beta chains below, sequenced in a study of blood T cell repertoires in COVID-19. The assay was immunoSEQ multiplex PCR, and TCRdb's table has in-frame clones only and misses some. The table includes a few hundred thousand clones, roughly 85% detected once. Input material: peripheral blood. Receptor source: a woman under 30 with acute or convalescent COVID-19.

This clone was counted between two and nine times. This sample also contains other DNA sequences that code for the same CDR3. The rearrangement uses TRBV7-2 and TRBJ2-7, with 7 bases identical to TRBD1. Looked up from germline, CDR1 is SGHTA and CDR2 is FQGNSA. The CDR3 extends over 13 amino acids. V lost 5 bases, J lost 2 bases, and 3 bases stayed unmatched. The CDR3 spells CASSRGTAYEQYF. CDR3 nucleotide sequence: TGTGCCAGCAGCCGAGGGACAGCCTACGAGCAGTACTTC.

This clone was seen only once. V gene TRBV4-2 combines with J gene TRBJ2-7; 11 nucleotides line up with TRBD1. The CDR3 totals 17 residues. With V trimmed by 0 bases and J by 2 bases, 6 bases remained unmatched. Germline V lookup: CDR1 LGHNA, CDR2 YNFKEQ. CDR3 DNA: TGTGCCAGCAGCCAAGAGGGGTGGACAGGGGGCGCCTACGAGCAGTACTTC. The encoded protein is CASSQEGWTGGAYEQYF.

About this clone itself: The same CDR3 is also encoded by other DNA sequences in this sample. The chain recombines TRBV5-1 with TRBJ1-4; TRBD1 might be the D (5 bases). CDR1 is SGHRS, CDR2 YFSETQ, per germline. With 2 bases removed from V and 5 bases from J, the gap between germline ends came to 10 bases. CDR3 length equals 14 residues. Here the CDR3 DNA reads TGCGCCAGCAGCTTAGGGCAGGGCAATGAAAAACTGTTTTTT. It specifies CASSLGQGNEKLFF.

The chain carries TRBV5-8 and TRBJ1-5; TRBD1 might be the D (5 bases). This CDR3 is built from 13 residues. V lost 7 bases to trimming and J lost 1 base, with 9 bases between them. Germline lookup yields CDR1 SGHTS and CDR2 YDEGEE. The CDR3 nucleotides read TGTGCCAGCTTTCGGGGGAGCAATCAGCCCCAGCATTTT. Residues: CASFRGSNQPQHF. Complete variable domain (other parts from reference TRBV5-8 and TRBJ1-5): EAGVTQSPTHLIKTRGQQATLRCSPISGHTSVYWYQQALGLGLQFLLWYDEGEERNRGNFPPRFSGRQFPNYSSELNVNALELEDSALYLCASFRGSNQPQHFGDGTRLSIL.

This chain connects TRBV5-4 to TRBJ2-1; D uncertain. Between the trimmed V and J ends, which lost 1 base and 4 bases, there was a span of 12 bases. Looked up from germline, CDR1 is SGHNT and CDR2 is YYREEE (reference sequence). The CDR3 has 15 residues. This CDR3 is CASSLSLTGYNEQFF. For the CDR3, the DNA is TGTGCCAGCAGCTTGTCACTGACGGGTTACAATGAGCAGTTCTTC.